Shown below are 21 T cell receptor beta chains from a single sample sequenced in a study of PD-1 blockade in classical Hodgkin lymphoma. The time point: cycle 4 day 1 (C4D1), after six to seven weeks of nivolumab. Each patient relapsed following autologous stem cell transplantation, and prior brentuximab vedotin exposure differed. Applied to thawed PBMCs, magnetic negative selection was the method used to isolate CD8+ T cells. Clones were read by immunoSEQ multiplex PCR, and TCRdb kept only the in-frame ones, dropping some. The repertoire holds around 4,200 clones, around three quarters seen once, with approximately 25% in the top ten. Sequencing was performed on CD8+ T cells from blood, taken before the fourth cycle of nivolumab. All receptors derive from a human donor with classical Hodgkin lymphoma.

V and J are TRBV11-2 and TRBJ2-5; 7 bases match TRBD1. The junction had 7 bases not matched to a gene; V was cut back by 4 bases and J by 5 bases. The CDR3 is 14 residues long. Germline CDR1 is SGHAT and CDR2 is FQNNGV. As DNA, the CDR3 is TGTGCCAGCAGCTCAAACAGGGACAGCGAGACCCAGTACTTC. This translates into CASSSNRDSETQYF.

The V gene is TRBV28, the J gene TRBJ2-1, with D possibly being TRBD2 (5 bases). V shed 4 bases and J shed 3 bases, with 16 bases lying between them. Germline CDR1 and CDR2: MDHEN and SYDVKM. The CDR3 covers 16 residues. CDR3 in amino acids: CASSCGPRQCYNEQFF. CDR3 coding DNA: TGTGCCAGCAGTTGCGGGCCCAGACAATGCTACAATGAGCAGTTCTTC.

The chain has TRBV5-4 and TRBJ2-7, with TRBD2 identical over 11 bases. The germline V gene encodes CDR1 SGHNT and CDR2 YYREEE (reference sequence). V dropped 4 bases and J dropped 5; count of bases not matched to a gene: 11. This CDR3 is 16 amino acids long. DNA for the CDR3: TGTGCCAGCAGCCCTGAGACTAGCGGGGCCCAACACGAGCAGTACTTC. This translates into CASSPETSGAQHEQYF.

The chain couples TRBV4-2 to TRBJ1-1, with D unresolved. Germline CDR1 reads LGHNA; CDR2 reads YNFKEQ. V dropped 5 bases and J dropped 2 bases, with 9 bases sitting between them. The CDR3 is 13 amino acids. The CDR3 nucleotides read TGTGCCAGCAGCACGGACGAAAACACTGAAGCTTTCTTT. Protein product: CASSTDENTEAFF.

The J gene is TRBJ1-4, the V gene TRBV7-8, with TRBD1 matching 8 bases. The V gene end was trimmed by 5 bases and the J gene end by 4 bases; junction bases not matched to a gene: 3. The CDR3 spans 14 residues. From germline, CDR1 is SGHVS and CDR2 FQNEAQ. CDR3 protein: CASSQTGVNEKLFF. The CDR3 nucleotides read TGTGCCAGCAGCCAGACAGGGGTTAATGAAAAACTGTTTTTT.

The V and J genes are TRBV4-3 and TRBJ2-3, with unresolved D. The CDR3 runs 14 residues. From germline, CDR1 is LGHNA and CDR2 YSLEER. The ends were cut back, 1 base at V and 1 base at J, with 6 bases in the middle. CDR3 in DNA: TGCGCCAGCAGCCAAGCCGGGCGCACAGATACGCAGTATTTT. This translates into CASSQAGRTDTQYF.

This chain joins TRBV6-6 and TRBJ1-1; TRBD1 aligns across 7 bases. The CDR3 runs to 15 residues. Trimming took 7 bases from V and 1 from J; bases not matched to a gene: 9. CDR1 and CDR2 from the germline V gene are MNHNY and SVGAGI (reference sequence). DNA of the CDR3: TGTGCCAGCACCGCAGGGGGTCCGGGGAACACTGAAGCTTTCTTT. Translating gives CASTAGGPGNTEAFF.

This chain uses TRBV5-4 with TRBJ1-1; D not certain. The CDR3 sequence is 12 residues long. Trimming stripped 1 base from V and 3 bases from J, with 4 bases between. CDR1 is SGHNT, CDR2 YYREEE, per germline (reference sequence). In DNA, the CDR3 is TGTGCCAGCAGCTTGCGAGACACTGAAGCTTTCTTT. Amino acid sequence: CASSLRDTEAFF. The entire variable domain, with the rest obtained from reference TRBV5-4 and TRBJ1-1, is as follows: ETGVTQSPTHLIKTRGQQVTLRCSSQSGHNTVSWYQQALGQGPQFIFQYYREEENGRGNFPPRFSGLQFPNYSSELNVNALELDDSALYLCASSLRDTEAFFGQGTRLTVV.

This chain uses TRBV4-1 with TRBJ1-3; D is ambiguous. Germline CDR1 and CDR2: MGHRA and YSYEKL. The CDR3 covers 15 residues. Trimming shortened V by 0 bases and J by 4 bases, and 10 bases separated the two germline ends. The chain's CDR3 is CASSQERSSGNTIYF. The CDR3 DNA is TGCGCCAGCAGCCAAGAACGCAGTTCGGGAAACACCATATATTTT.

The chain combines TRBV27 with TRBJ2-1; the D is unclear. Germline assignment: CDR1 MNHEY and CDR2 SMNVEV (reference sequence). The CDR3 sequence is 13 residues long. The V and J ends lost 3 bases and 5 bases respectively, with 8 bases between them. This chain's CDR3 is CASSFTTNNEQFF. CDR3 bases: TGTGCCAGCAGTTTCACGACGAACAATGAGCAGTTCTTC.

The chain has TRBV4-3 and TRBJ2-1; D unresolved. The V gene lost 3 bases and the J gene lost 3 bases, with 6 bases spanning the gap. The length of the CDR3 is 13 residues. Per germline, CDR1 LGHNA and CDR2 YSLEER. CDR3 loop: CASSQGFYNEQFF. CDR3 bases: TGCGCCAGCAGCCAGGGTTTCTACAATGAGCAGTTCTTC.

The rearrangement uses TRBV9 and TRBJ2-6, with a possible D match to TRBD1 (5 bases). This CDR3 region has 16 residues. Deletions cut 3 bases from V and 0 bases from J, with 10 bases between. Per the germline V gene, CDR1 is SGDLS and CDR2 is YYNGEE. The CDR3 DNA reads TGTGCCAGCAGCGAGACAGCTTTCTCTGGGGCCAACGTCCTGACTTTC. It codes for CASSETAFSGANVLTF.

V is TRBV21-1 and J is TRBJ2-7. TRBV21-1 is an annotated pseudogene. The CDR3 consists of 15 residues. The CDR3 loop reads CASSKLGGPVYEQYF. The CDR3 bases are TGTGCCAGCAGCAAACTAGGGGGGCCCGTCTACGAGCAGTACTTC.

This sequence joins TRBV4-2 and TRBJ2-6; tentatively, D is TRBD1 or TRBD2 (5 bases each). V was trimmed by 0 bases and J by 2 bases, leaving 8 bases between them. CDR1 and CDR2 from the germline V gene are LGHNA and YNFKEQ. The CDR3 length is 16 residues. The CDR3 loop reads CASSQDRGAGANVLTF. CDR3 coding DNA: TGTGCCAGCAGCCAAGATAGGGGAGCTGGGGCCAACGTCCTGACTTTC.

This clone was recorded a few times. This chain joins TRBV11-1 and TRBJ2-5; TRBD1 matches 7 bases. Germline loops: CDR1 SGHAT, CDR2 FQDESV (reference sequence). Germline trimming cut 4 bases from V and 5 bases from J; bases unmatched to any gene: 7. This CDR3 has 14 residues. The CDR3 region is CASSSNRDSETQYF. CDR3 coding DNA: TGTGCCAGCAGCTCAAACAGGGACAGCGAGACCCAGTACTTC.

V is TRBV9 and J is TRBJ2-2; TRBD1 aligns across 9 bases. The CDR3 has 15 residues. V trimming: 0 bases; J trimming: 9 bases; junction bases outside the gene matches: 6. Germline loops: CDR1 SGDLS, CDR2 YYNGEE. The CDR3, as DNA: TGTGCCAGCAGCGTAGCGGACAGGGGACGAAGGGAGCTGTTTTTT. Protein: CASSVADRGRRELFF.

V gene TRBV14 combines with J gene TRBJ1-2, with D hard to call. The length of the CDR3 is 13 residues. The V and J ends lost 2 bases and 6 bases respectively, with 10 bases between them. Germline V gives CDR1 SGHDN, CDR2 FVKESK. CDR3 residues: CASSQFFSDGYTF. DNA for the CDR3: TGTGCCAGCAGCCAATTTTTCAGCGATGGCTACACCTTC.

The V gene is TRBV7-6, the J gene TRBJ2-7, with 8 bases matching TRBD1. The CDR3 has 15 residues. After removal of 6 bases from V and 2 bases from J, the junction contained 9 bases not matched to a gene. Germline assignment: CDR1 SGHVS and CDR2 FNYEAQ. As DNA, the CDR3 is TGTGCCAGCAGTGACGGGACAGGCATACCCTACGAGCAGTACTTC. Protein: CASSDGTGIPYEQYF. Using reference TRBV7-6 and TRBJ2-7 for the parts outside the CDR3, the full variable domain is GAGVSQSPRYKVTKRGQDVALRCDPISGHVSLYWYRQALGQGPEFLTYFNYEAQQDKSGLPNDRFSAERPEGSISTLTIQRTEQRDSAMYRCASSDGTGIPYEQYFGPGTRLTVT.

This clone has only a few counts. The CDR3 here is CASSPDRGQNTEAFF. DNA for the CDR3: TGTGCCAGCAGCCCGGACAGGGGCCAGAACACTGAAGCTTTCTTT. J is TRBJ1-1 and V is TRBV13, with 9 bases that match TRBD1. Unmatched junction bases numbered 5, after V lost 5 bases and J lost 1 base. From germline, CDR1 is PRHDT and CDR2 FYEKMQ (reference sequence). The CDR3 extends over 15 amino acids.

This clone was observed a handful of times. The chain has TRBV6-5 and TRBJ1-5; D is unclear. There are 15 residues in the CDR3. The V end lost 5 bases, the J end lost 0 bases, and 11 bases lay between the germline ends. Germline assignment: CDR1 MNHEY and CDR2 SVGAGI. The CDR3 here is CASSPGFNSNQPQHF. CDR3 coding DNA: TGTGCCAGCAGTCCGGGATTTAATAGCAATCAGCCCCAGCATTTT.

J is TRBJ2-7 and V is TRBV10-3, with 9 positions matching TRBD1. Looked up from germline, CDR1 is ENHRY and CDR2 is SYGVKD. Trimming cost V 7 bases and J 6 bases; bases outside gene matches: 10. This CDR3 has 14 amino acids. CDR3 sequence (DNA): TGTGCCATCAAATCTACAGGGGGCGCGTCCGAGCAGTACTTC. It translates to CAIKSTGGASEQYF.